Sequencing of this T cell receptor beta chain was carried out in a study of vaccination effects on CD4 cells after COVID-19. It was after more than nine days of culture that CD4+ T cells were isolated. In regard to this clone: What it binds is unknown.

Germline-derived CDR1 and CDR2 are SGHTA and FQGTGA. The CDR3 contains 13 residues. V shed 7 bases and J shed 10 bases, with 17 bases lying between them. The method was immunoSEQ multiplex PCR; TCRdb's version includes in-frame clones alone and lacks a portion of them. There are tens of thousands of clones in the sample; approximately 75% occur only once, and about 3% lies in the top ten. The sequence derives from a human donor who received a COVID-19 vaccine. The V gene is TRBV7-3, the J gene TRBJ2-1; D is possibly TRBD2 (5 bases). The specimen was CD4+ T cells from PBMCs cultured without peptide, collected before COVID-19 vaccination. CDR3 in DNA: TGTGCCAGCACTAAAATGGGCAGCGGCGAGCAGTTCTTC. Its translation is CASTKMGSGEQFF.